The clone carrying this TCR beta chain has just one count. The data were produced by immunoSEQ multiplex PCR, yet TCRdb's version contains in-frame clones alone and is incomplete. The sample includes around 130,000 clones, 75% to 90% seen only once; the top ten take about 11%. The sample comes from a study of blood T cell repertoires in COVID-19. As for the study in general: Sites across the United States, Italy and Spain contributed samples from acute and convalescent COVID-19.

Germline assignment: CDR1 SNHLY and CDR2 FYNNEI. With V trimmed by 7 bases and J by 4 bases, 8 bases remained unmatched. The CDR3 extends over 14 amino acids. Input material: peripheral blood. The source is an elderly woman with acute or convalescent COVID-19. The V gene is TRBV2, the J gene TRBJ1-2; 8 bases are shared with TRBD1. This chain's CDR3 is CASTATGAGYGYTF. CDR3 sequence (DNA): TGTGCCAGCACCGCGACAGGGGCCGGCTATGGCTACACCTTC.